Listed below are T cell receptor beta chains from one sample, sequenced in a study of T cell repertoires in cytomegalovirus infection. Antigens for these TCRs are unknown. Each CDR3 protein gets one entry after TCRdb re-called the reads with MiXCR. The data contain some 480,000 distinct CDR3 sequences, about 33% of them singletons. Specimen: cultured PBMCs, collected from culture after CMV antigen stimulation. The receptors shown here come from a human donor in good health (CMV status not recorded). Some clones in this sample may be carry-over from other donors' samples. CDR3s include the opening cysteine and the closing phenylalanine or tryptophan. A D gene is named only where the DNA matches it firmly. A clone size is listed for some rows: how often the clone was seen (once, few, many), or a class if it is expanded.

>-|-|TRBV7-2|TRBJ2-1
TGTGCCAGCCGCGGGGGCCCCGCGGCAGAGCAGTTCTTC
CASRGGPAAEQFF
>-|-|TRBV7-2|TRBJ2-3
TGTGCCAGCAGCTTAGGGCGGGACACTAGCACAGATACGCAGTATTTT
CASSLGRDTSTDTQYF
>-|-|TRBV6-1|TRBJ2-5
TGTGCCAGCAGTGAAAAGAGTTTGGGGCAAGAGACCCAGTACTTC
CASSEKSLGQETQYF
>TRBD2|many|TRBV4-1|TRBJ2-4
TGCGCCAGCAGCCAAGATACGAAACTAGCGGTAGCCAAAAACATTCAGTACTTC
CASSQDTKLAVAKNIQYF
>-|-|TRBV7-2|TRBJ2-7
TGTGCCAGCAGCTTAGCGGTGGGAGTTAGGTCCTACGAGCAGTACTTC
CASSLAVGVRSYEQYF
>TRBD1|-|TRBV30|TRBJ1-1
TGTGCCTGGGACAGGGGAGTGGACACTGAAGCTTTCTTT
CAWDRGVDTEAFF
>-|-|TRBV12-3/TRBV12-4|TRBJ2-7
TGTGCCAGCAGTTTTAGGCCGACCTACGAGCAGTACTTC
CASSFRPTYEQYF
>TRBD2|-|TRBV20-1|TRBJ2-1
TGCAGTGTCGTGGGACTAGCGGGATTCGATGAGCAGTTCTTC
CSVVGLAGFDEQFF
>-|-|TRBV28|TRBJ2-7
TGTGCCAGCAGTGGGACGAAAGGATCGGTCTACGAGCAGTACTTC
CASSGTKGSVYEQYF
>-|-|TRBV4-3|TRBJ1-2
TGCGCCAGCAGCCAGAAAACGGGTAGCGGGACCGGGAATCCCTATGGCTACACCTTC
CASSQKTGSGTGNPYGYTF
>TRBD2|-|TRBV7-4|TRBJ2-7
TGTGCCAGCAGCCCCGGGACTAGGGGGAACGAGCAGTACTTC
CASSPGTRGNEQYF
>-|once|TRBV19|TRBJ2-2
TGTGCCAGTAGTATAGATAGGGGGTCTAACACCGGGGAGCTGTTTTTT
CASSIDRGSNTGELFF
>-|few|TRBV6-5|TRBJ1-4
TGTGCCAGTCGGGAGTCATCCGATGAAAAACTGTTTTTT
CASRESSDEKLFF
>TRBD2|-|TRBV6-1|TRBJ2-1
TGTGCCAGCAGCTTTAGCGGGAGGGTCCACAATGAGCAGTTCTTC
CASSFSGRVHNEQFF
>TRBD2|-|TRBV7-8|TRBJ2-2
TGTGCCAGCAGCCCCGGGGCAGCGGGACGGACCGGGGAGCTGTTTTTT
CASSPGAAGRTGELFF
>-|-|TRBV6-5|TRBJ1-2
TGTGCCAGCAGTTACTCGCGGACAGTGCTATATGGCTACACCTTC
CASSYSRTVLYGYTF
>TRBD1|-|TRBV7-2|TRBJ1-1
TGTGCCAGCAGCTATACACAGGGGGGCGTTAGAGCTTTCTTT
CASSYTQGGVRAFF
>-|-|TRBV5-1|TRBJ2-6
TGCGCCAGCAGCTTGACGGGCTTTGGGGCCAACGTCCTGACTTTC
CASSLTGFGANVLTF
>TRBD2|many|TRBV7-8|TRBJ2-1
TGTGCCAGCAGCTTTTGGATTAGCGGGAGAGGGACCTACAATGAGCAGTTCTTC
CASSFWISGRGTYNEQFF
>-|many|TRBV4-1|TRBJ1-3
TGCGCCAGCAGCCAGATTTCGCGGGGCAGCTCTGGAAACACCATATATTTT
CASSQISRGSSGNTIYF
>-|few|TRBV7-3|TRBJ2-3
TGTGCCAGCAGCTTGTTCGGCCCCACAGATACGCAGTATTTT
CASSLFGPTDTQYF
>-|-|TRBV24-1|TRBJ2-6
TGTGCCACCAGTGATTTTGGGCAGGGACTGACTTTC
CATSDFGQGLTF
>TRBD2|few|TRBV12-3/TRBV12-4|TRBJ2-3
TGTGCCAGCAGCCTCGCTAGCGGGAGAAGCACAGATACGCAGTATTTT
CASSLASGRSTDTQYF
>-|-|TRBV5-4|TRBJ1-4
TGTGCCAGCAGCGCCCGAGGTCAGCGGGGAGAAAAACTGTTTTTT
CASSARGQRGEKLFF
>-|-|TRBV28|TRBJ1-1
TGTGCCAGCAGCTTACTGGGGGCTTCCATGAACACTGAAGCTTTCTTT
CASSLLGASMNTEAFF
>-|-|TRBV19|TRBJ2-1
TGTGCCAGTAGTCCGGGGATACATCGCGGTGAGCAGTTCTTC
CASSPGIHRGEQFF
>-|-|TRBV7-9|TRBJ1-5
TGTGCCAGCAGCCCCCATGACCAGCCCCAGCATTTT
CASSPHDQPQHF
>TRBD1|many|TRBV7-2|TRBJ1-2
TGTGCCAGCATCACACAGGGGGCGGGTGGCTACACCTTC
CASITQGAGGYTF
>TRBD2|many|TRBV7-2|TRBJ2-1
TGTGCCAGCAGCTTAGCGGCGGGAGAGCATAATGAGCAGTTCTTC
CASSLAAGEHNEQFF
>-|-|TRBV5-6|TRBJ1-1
TGTGCCAGCAGTTCTATCCGAAGGGGGGGAACTGAAGCTTTCTTT
CASSSIRRGGTEAFF
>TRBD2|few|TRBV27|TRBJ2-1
TGTGCCAGCAGTTTCTTGCGGGAGGGGTACAATGAGCAGTTCTTC
CASSFLREGYNEQFF
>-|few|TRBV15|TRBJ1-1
TGTGCCACCAGCACCCTTTGGGAGACAGACATCATGAACACTGAAGCTTTCTTT
CATSTLWETDIMNTEAFF
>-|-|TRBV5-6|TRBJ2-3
TGTGCCAGCAGTTCTTTGGCCGGGTTCACGGCTAGCAAAGGAGATACGCAGTATTTT
CASSSLAGFTASKGDTQYF
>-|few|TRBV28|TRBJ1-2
TGTGCCAGCAGCCCCGGGCTAATCTATGGCTACACCTTC
CASSPGLIYGYTF
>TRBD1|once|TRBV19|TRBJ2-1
TGTGCCAGTAGTATAGGGACAGGGACACACAATGAGCAGTTCTTC
CASSIGTGTHNEQFF
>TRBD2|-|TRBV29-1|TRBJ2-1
TGCAGCGTTGACAGGGGCCTAGGGACTAGCTCCTACAATGAGCAGTTCTTC
CSVDRGLGTSSYNEQFF
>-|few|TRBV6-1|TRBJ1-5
TGTGCCAGCAGGGCTATGGGGTCCTGGCCCAATCAGCCCCAGCATTTT
CASRAMGSWPNQPQHF
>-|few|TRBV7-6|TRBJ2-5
TGTGCCAGCAGCTTAGGCGAGGGGATCTCCCAGTACTTC
CASSLGEGISQYF
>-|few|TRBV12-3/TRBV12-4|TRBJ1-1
TGTGCCAGCACCGTAACATCTGAAGCTTTCTTT
CASTVTSEAFF
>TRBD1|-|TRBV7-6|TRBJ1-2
TGTGCCAGCAGCCGTACTGACAGGGGGCACGGCTACACCTTC
CASSRTDRGHGYTF
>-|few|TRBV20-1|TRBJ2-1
TGCAGTGCTAGAGTGGGGAGCGGGCCGGGTGAGCAGTTCTTC
CSARVGSGPGEQFF
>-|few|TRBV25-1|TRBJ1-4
TGTGCCAGCAGTGAAAGGAACAGGCGGTTGGGTGGAAATGAAAAACTGTTTTTT
CASSERNRRLGGNEKLFF
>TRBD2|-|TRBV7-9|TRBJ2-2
TGTGCCAGCAGCGGAGTTCAGCGGGAGACCGGGGAGCTGTTTTTT
CASSGVQRETGELFF
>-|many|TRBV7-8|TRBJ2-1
TGTGCCAGCAGCTTCTTAGGAGGGCCCAGGGATGAGCAGTTCTTC
CASSFLGGPRDEQFF
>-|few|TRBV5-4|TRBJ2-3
TGTGCCAGCAGCCCCGTGCCCGCCGGTACGCAGTATTTT
CASSPVPAGTQYF
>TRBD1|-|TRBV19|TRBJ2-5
TGTGCCAGTAGTATACAGGGGGTAAGGCAAGAGACCCAGTACTTC
CASSIQGVRQETQYF
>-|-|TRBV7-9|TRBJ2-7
TGTGCCAGTTCCTTGCACGAGCGGCTACCCTACGAGCAGTACTTC
CASSLHERLPYEQYF
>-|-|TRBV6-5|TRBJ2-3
TGTGCCGGCCGGCCCGGGGGCAGAGCAGATACGCAGTATTTT
CAGRPGGRADTQYF
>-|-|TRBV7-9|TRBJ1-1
TGTGCCAGCAGCTTATTCGGGGGCGGGGGTGAAGCTTTCTTT
CASSLFGGGGEAFF